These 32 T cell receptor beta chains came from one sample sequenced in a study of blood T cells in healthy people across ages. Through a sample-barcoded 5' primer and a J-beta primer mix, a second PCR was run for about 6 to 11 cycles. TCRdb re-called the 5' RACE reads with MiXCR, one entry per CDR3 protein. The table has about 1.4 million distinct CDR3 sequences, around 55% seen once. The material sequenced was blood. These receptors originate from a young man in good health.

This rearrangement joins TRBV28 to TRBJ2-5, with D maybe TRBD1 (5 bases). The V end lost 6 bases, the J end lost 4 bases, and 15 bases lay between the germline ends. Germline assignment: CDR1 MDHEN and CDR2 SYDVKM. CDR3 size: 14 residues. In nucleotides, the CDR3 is TGTGCCAGCAGCGACAGAACTATGGGAGAGACCCAGTACTTC. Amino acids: CASSDRTMGETQYF.

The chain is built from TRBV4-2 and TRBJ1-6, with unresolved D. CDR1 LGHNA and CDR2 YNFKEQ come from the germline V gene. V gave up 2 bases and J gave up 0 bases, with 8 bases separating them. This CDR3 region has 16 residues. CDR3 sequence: CASSQRGSSYNSPLHF. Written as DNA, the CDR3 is TGTGCCAGCAGCCAACGTGGTAGCTCCTATAATTCACCCCTCCACTTT.

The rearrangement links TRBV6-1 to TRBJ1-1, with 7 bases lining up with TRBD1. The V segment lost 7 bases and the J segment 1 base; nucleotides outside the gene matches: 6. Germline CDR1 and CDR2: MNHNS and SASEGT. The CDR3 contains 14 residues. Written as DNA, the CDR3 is TGTGCCAGCAAGACCTGGACAGGGAACACTGAAGCTTTCTTT. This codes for CASKTWTGNTEAFF.

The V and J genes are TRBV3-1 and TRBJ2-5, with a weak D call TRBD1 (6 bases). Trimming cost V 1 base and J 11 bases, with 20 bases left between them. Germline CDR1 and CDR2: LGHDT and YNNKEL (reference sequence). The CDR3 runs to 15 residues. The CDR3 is CASSQVRGPPGEQYF. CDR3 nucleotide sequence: TGTGCCAGCAGCCAAGTCAGGGGACCTCCCGGGGAGCAGTACTTC.

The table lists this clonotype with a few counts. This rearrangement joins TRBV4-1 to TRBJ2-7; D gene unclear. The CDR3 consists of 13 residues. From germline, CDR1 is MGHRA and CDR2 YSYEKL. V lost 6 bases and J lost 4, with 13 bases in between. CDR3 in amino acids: CASSPYVEYEQYF. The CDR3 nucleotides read TGCGCCAGCAGTCCGTACGTCGAGTACGAGCAGTACTTC.

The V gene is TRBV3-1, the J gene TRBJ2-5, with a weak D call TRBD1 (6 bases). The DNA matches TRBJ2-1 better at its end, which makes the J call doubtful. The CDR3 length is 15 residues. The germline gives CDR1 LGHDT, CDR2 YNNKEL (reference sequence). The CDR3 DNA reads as TGTGCCAGCAGCCCCTTGATGGGGGCCCACAATGAGCAGTTCTTC. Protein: CASSPLMGAHNEQFF.

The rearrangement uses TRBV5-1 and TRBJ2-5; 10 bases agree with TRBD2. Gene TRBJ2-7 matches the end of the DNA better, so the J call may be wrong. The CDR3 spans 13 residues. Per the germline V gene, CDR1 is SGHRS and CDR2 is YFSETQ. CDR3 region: CASTSGADYEQYF. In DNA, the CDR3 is TGCGCCAGTACTAGCGGGGCGGACTACGAGCAGTACTTC.

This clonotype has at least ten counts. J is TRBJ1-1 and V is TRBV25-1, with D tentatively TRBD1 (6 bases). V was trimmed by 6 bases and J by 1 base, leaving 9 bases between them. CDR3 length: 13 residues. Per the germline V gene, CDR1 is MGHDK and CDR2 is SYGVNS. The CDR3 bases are TGTGCCAGCAGAGAACAGGGGAACACTGAAGCTTTCTTT. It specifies CASREQGNTEAFF.

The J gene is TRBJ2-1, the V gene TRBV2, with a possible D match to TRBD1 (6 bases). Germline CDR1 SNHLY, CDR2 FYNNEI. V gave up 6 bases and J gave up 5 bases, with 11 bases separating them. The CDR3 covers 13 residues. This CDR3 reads CASRPGQNNEQFF. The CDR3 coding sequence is TGTGCCAGCAGGCCCGGACAGAACAATGAGCAGTTCTTC.

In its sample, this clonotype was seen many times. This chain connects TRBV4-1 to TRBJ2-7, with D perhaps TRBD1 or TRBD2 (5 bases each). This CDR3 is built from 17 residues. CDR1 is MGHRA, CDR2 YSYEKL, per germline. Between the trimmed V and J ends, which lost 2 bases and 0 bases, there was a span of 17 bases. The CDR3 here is CASSQNDGAGLSYEQYF. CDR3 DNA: TGCGCCAGCAGCCAAAATGACGGGGCCGGTCTCTCCTACGAGCAGTACTTC.

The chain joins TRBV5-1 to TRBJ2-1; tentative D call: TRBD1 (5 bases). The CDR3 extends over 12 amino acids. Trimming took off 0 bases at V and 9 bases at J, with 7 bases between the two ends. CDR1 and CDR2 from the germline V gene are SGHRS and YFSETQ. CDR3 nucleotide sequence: TGCGCCAGCAGCTTGGAAGGGGCTGAGCAGTTCTTC. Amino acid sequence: CASSLEGAEQFF.

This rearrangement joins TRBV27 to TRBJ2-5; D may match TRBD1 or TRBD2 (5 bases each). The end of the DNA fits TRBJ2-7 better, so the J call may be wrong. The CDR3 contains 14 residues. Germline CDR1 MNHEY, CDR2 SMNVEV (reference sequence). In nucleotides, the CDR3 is TGTGCCAGGACCCAAAGGGACCGGACCTACGAGCAGTACTTC. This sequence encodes CARTQRDRTYEQYF.

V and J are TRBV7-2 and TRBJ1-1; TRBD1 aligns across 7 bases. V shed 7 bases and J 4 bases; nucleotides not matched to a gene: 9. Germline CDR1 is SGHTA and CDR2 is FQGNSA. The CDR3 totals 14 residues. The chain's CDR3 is CASTLRGEGTEAFF. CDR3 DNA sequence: TGTGCCAGCACCCTCAGGGGGGAGGGCACTGAAGCTTTCTTT.

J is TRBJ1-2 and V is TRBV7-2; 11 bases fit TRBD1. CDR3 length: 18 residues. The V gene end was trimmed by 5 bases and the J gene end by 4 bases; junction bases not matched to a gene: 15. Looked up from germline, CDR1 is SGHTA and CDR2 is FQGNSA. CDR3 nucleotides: TGTGCCAGCAGCCTATTTGGAGGACAGGGGGCTTTTGGCTATGGCTACACCTTC. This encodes CASSLFGGQGAFGYGYTF. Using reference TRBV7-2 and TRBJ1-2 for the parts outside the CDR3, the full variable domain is GAGVSQSPSNKVTEKGKDVELRCDPISGHTALYWYRQSLGQGLEFLIYFQGNSAPDKSGLPSDRFSAERTGGSVSTLTIQRTQQEDSAVYLCASSLFGGQGAFGYGYTFGSGTRLTVV.

CDR3 sequence: CASSDLGRQVGFYEQYF. Written as DNA, the CDR3 is TGTGCCAGCAGTGATTTGGGACGACAGGTCGGTTTCTACGAGCAGTACTTC. This chain uses TRBV2 with TRBJ2-7; D might be TRBD1 (6 bases). The ends were cut back, 3 bases at V and 3 bases at J, with 21 bases in the middle. CDR3 length: 17 amino acids. Germline V gene sequence: CDR1 SNHLY, CDR2 FYNNEI.

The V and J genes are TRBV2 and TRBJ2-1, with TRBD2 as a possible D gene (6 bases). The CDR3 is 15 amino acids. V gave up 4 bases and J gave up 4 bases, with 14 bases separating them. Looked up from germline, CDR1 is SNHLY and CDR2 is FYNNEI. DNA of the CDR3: TGTGCCAGCAGTGTGCGGGGAAACCAATACAATGAGCAGTTCTTC. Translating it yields CASSVRGNQYNEQFF.

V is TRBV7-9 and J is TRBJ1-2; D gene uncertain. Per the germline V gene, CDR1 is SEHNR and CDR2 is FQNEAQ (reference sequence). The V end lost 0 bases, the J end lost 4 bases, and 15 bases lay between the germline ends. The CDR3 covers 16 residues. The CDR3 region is CASSLAQVEMVYGYTF. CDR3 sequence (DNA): TGTGCCAGCAGCTTAGCTCAAGTGGAGATGGTCTATGGCTACACCTTC.

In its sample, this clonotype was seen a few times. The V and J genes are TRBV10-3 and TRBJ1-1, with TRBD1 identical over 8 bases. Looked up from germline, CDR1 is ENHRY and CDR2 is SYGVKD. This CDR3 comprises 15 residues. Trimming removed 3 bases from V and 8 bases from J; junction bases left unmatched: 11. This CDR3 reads CAISDPHRGGTEAFF. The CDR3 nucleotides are TGTGCCATCAGTGACCCCCACAGGGGGGGCACCGAAGCTTTCTTT.

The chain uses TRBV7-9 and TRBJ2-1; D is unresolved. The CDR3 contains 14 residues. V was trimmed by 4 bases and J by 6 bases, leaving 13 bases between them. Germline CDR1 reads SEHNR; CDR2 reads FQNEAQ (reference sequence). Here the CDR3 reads CASSYPFGRNEQFF. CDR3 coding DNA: TGTGCCAGCAGCTACCCCTTCGGACGCAATGAGCAGTTCTTC.

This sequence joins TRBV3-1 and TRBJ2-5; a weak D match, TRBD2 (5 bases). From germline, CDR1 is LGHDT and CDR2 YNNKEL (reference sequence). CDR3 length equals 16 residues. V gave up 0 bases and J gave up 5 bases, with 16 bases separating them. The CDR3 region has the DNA TGTGCCAGCAGCCAAGAAGGAGCGGCTCCCAGGGAGACCCAGTACTTC. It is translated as CASSQEGAAPRETQYF.

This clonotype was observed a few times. CDR3 residues: CSVNGEGKGNYGYTF. The DNA for the CDR3 is TGCAGCGTTAATGGTGAGGGGAAGGGTAACTATGGCTACACCTTC. The chain combines TRBV29-1 with TRBJ1-2; maybe TRBD1 (5 bases). With 5 bases removed from V and 1 base from J, the gap between germline ends came to 17 bases. The CDR3 totals 15 residues. Germline-derived CDR1 and CDR2 are SQVTM and ANQGSEA.

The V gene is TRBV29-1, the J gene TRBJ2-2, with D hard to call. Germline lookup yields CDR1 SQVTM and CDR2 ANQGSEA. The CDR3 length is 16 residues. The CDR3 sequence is CSGLGGGLGNTGELFF. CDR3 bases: TGCAGTGGCCTGGGCGGTGGGTTGGGGAACACCGGGGAGCTGTTTTTT.

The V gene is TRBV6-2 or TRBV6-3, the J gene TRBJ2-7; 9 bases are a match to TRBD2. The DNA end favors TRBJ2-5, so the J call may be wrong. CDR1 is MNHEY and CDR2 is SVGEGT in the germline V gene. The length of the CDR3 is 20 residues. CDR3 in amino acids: CASSESGLAHTPRGVETQYF. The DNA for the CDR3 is TGTGCCAGCAGTGAGTCTGGACTAGCGCATACCCCTCGGGGCGTAGAGACCCAGTACTTC.

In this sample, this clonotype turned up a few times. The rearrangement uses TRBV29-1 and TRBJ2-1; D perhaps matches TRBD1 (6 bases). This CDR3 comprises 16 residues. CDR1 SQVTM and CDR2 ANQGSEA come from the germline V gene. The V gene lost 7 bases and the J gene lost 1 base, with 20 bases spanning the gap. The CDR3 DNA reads TGCAGCGCAGACACAGGGATTACGATGTCCTACAATGAGCAGTTCTTC. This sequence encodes CSADTGITMSYNEQFF.

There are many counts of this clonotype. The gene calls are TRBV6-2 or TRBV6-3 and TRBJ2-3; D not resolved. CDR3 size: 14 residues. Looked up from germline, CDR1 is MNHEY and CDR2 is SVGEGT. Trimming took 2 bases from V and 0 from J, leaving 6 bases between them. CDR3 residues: CASSYATSTDTQYF. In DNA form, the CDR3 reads TGTGCCAGCAGTTACGCGACTAGCACAGATACGCAGTATTTT.

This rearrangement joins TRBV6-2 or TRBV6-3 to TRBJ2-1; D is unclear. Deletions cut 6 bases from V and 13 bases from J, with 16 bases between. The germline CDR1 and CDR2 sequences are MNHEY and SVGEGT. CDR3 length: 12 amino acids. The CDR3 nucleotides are TGTGCCAGCAGCACCGACTCCGGACGACAGTTCTTC. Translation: CASSTDSGRQFF.

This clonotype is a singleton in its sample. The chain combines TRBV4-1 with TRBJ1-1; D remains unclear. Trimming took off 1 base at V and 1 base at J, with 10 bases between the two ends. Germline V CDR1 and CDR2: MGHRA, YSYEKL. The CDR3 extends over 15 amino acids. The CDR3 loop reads CASSQVSRSNTEAFF. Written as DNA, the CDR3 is TGCGCCAGCAGCCAAGTCTCCCGATCGAACACTGAAGCTTTCTTT.

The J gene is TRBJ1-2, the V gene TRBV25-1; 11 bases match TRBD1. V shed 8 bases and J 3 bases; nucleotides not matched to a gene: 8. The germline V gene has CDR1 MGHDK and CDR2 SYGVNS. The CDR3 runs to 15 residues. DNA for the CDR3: TGTGCCAGCGGTGGACAGGGGGCTCCCCACTATGGCTACACCTTC. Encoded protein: CASGGQGAPHYGYTF.

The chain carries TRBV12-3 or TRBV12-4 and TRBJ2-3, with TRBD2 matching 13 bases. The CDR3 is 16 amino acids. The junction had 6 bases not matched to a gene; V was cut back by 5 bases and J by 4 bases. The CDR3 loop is CASSPRTSGSADTQYF. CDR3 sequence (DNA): TGTGCCAGCAGTCCCCGGACTAGCGGGAGCGCAGATACGCAGTATTTT.

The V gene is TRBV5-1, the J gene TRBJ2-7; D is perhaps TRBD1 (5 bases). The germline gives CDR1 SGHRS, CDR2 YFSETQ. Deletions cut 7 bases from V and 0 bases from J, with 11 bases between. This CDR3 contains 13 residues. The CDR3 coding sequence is TGCGCCAGCGCCAGGGATAGCTCCTACGAGCAGTACTTC. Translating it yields CASARDSSYEQYF. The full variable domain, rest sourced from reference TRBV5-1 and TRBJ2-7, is KAGVTQTPRYLIKTRGQQVTLSCSPISGHRSVSWYQQTPGQGLQFLFEYFSETQRNKGNFPGRFSGRQFSNSRSEMNVSTLELGDSALYLCASARDSSYEQYFGPGTRLTVT.

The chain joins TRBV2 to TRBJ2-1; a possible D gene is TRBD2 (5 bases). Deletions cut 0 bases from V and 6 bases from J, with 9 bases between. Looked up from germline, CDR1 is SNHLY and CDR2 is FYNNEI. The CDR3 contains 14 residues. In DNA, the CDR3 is TGTGCCAGCAGTGAAGCGCGGGCCGCCAATGAGCAGTTCTTC. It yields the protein CASSEARAANEQFF.

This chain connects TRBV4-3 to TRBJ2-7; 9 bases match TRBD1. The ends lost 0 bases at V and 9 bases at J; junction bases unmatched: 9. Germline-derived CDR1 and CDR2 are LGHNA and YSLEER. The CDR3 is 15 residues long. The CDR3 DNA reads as TGCGCCAGCAGCCAAGACCACACGGGACAGGGAGTGCAGTACTTC. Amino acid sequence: CASSQDHTGQGVQYF.